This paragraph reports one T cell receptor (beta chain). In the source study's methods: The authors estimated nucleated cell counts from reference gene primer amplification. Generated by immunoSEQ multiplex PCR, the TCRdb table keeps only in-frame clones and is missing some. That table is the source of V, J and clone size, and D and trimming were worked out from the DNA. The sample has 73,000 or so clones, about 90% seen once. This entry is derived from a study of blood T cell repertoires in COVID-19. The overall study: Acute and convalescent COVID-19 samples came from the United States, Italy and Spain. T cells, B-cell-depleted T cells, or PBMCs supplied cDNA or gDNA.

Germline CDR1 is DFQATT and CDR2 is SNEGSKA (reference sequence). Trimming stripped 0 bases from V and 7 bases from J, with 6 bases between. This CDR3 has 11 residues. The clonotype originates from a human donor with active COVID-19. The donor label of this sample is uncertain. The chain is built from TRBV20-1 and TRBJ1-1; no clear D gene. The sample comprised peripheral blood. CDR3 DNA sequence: TGCAGTGCTAGAGAAGAGTATGAAGCTTTCTTT. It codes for CSAREEYEAFF.